The 26 T cell receptor beta chains listed next were all sequenced from one sample in a study of shared clonotypes between healthy human individuals. TCRdb's copy holds only in-frame clones and misses some; the assay was immunoSEQ multiplex PCR. This repertoire shows around 1.9 million clones, approximately 94% found once; its top ten account for over 1.5%. Terminally differentiated effector memory CD45RA+ cells were excluded by CCR7 positive selection of CD45RO-negative cells. The source material was naive CD8+ T cells from PBMCs. Every receptor here comes from a man aged 18 to 29 in good health. Some clones in this sample may be carry-over from other donors' samples.

CDR3 sequence: CASSGRMALGYTF. The CDR3 nucleotides read TGTGCCAGCAGCGGACGGATGGCGCTGGGCTACACCTTC. This rearrangement joins TRBV9 to TRBJ1-2; the D is unclear. The CDR3 runs to 13 residues. Germline assignment: CDR1 SGDLS and CDR2 YYNGEE. Trimming removed 3 bases from V and 8 bases from J, with 14 bases in between.

The rearrangement joins TRBV4-1 to TRBJ1-2; TRBD1 agrees at 7 bases. Germline-derived CDR1 and CDR2 are MGHRA and YSYEKL. The CDR3 consists of 14 residues. V lost 1 base to trimming and J lost 6 bases; unmatched junction nucleotides: 5. CDR3 bases: TGCGCCAGCAGCCAAGCCGGGGACAGAAATGGCTACACCTTC. It codes for CASSQAGDRNGYTF.

The V and J genes are TRBV13 and TRBJ2-1, with TRBD2 as a possible D gene (6 bases). The V gene lost 2 bases and the J gene lost 0 bases, with 8 bases spanning the gap. CDR3 length: 15 residues. The germline gives CDR1 PRHDT, CDR2 FYEKMQ (reference sequence). The CDR3 is CASSLSGPSYNEQFF. Here the CDR3 DNA reads TGTGCCAGCAGCTTAAGCGGGCCCTCCTACAATGAGCAGTTCTTC.

The chain uses TRBV27 and TRBJ2-7; the match to TRBD2 covers 8 bases. Trimming at V came to 8 bases and at J to 3 bases, leaving 9 bases not matched to a gene. Germline CDR1 MNHEY, CDR2 SMNVEV (reference sequence). The CDR3 runs to 14 residues. This CDR3 is CASSRGGLGYEQYF. CDR3 nucleotide sequence: TGTGCCAGCTCCCGGGGGGGGTTGGGCTACGAGCAGTACTTC.

V is TRBV7-7 and J is TRBJ2-7; TRBD2 matches 11 bases. The V gene's germline CDR1 is SSHAT and CDR2 FNYEAQ (reference sequence). With 5 bases clipped from V and 4 bases from J, the junction kept 10 bases outside the gene matches. The CDR3 is 16 amino acids. The CDR3 DNA follows: TGTGCCAGCAGCCTTCGTCCGGGACTAGCGGCTTACGAGCAGTACTTC. Its protein is CASSLRPGLAAYEQYF.

The chain carries TRBV7-9 and TRBJ2-3, with 7 bases matching TRBD2. CDR3 length: 13 residues. The J segment lost 5 bases and the V segment lost 10 bases, leaving 9 bases of the junction unmatched. From germline, CDR1 is SEHNR and CDR2 FQNEAQ (reference sequence). The CDR3 bases are TGTGCCATCACCCTCGGGGGGTTAGATACGCAGTATTTT. It codes for CAITLGGLDTQYF.

The V and J genes are TRBV28 and TRBJ2-7; 9 nucleotides agree with TRBD2. From germline, CDR1 is MDHEN and CDR2 SYDVKM. CDR3 size: 15 residues. V trimming: 3 bases; J trimming: 3 bases; junction bases outside the gene matches: 6. This CDR3 is CASSFAGGAFYEQYF. In DNA form, the CDR3 reads TGTGCCAGCAGTTTCGCGGGAGGGGCCTTCTACGAGCAGTACTTC.

The J gene is TRBJ2-1, the V gene TRBV7-9, with a possible D match to TRBD2 (6 bases). The V end was cut by 2 bases, the J end by 15 bases, with 14 bases between. Germline CDR1 and CDR2: SEHNR and FQNEAQ (reference sequence). The CDR3 totals 12 residues. The DNA of the CDR3 is TGTGCCAGCAGCTTACGCCCCAGGGAGGTGTTCTTC. This gives the protein CASSLRPREVFF.

CDR3 sequence: CASSLTPGDTEAFF. The CDR3 DNA is TGTGCCAGCAGTCTCACCCCAGGAGACACTGAAGCTTTCTTT. The chain uses TRBV6-5 and TRBJ1-1; D is unclear. The CDR3 has 14 residues. V was clipped by 5 bases and J by 3 bases, with 13 bases between them. CDR1 and CDR2 (germline): MNHEY, SVGAGI.

This clone was detected only a few times. The rearrangement uses TRBV7-3 and TRBJ2-1; 7 bases agree with TRBD1. The CDR3 totals 14 residues. V shed 5 bases, J shed 7 bases, and the junction held 8 bases outside the gene matches. Germline CDR1 is SGHTA and CDR2 is FQGTGA. The CDR3: CASSSRGTGNEQFF. CDR3 bases: TGTGCCAGCAGCAGCAGGGGGACGGGGAATGAGCAGTTCTTC. The entire variable domain, with the rest obtained from reference TRBV7-3 and TRBJ2-1, is as follows: GAGVSQTPSNKVTEKGKYVELRCDPISGHTALYWYRQSLGQGPEFLIYFQGTGAADDSGLPNDRFFAVRPEGSVSTLKIQRTERGDSAVYLCASSSRGTGNEQFFGPGTRLTVL.

The gene calls are TRBV7-3 and TRBJ2-7, with TRBD1 identical over 7 bases. Germline V lookup: CDR1 SGHTA, CDR2 FQGTGA. V lost 5 bases, J lost 2 bases, and 6 bases stayed unmatched. This CDR3 has 14 amino acids. CDR3 amino acids: CASSPIGTAYEQYF. The CDR3 DNA reads TGTGCCAGCAGCCCGATAGGGACAGCCTACGAGCAGTACTTC.

J is TRBJ2-5 and V is TRBV6-5; a possible D gene is TRBD1 (6 bases). The CDR3 covers 16 residues. V lost 0 bases to trimming and J lost 5 bases, with 16 bases between them. Germline V gives CDR1 MNHEY, CDR2 SVGAGI. CDR3 bases: TGTGCCAGCAGTTACTCGAGATACAGGGTAGGGGAGACCCAGTACTTC. The encoded protein is CASSYSRYRVGETQYF.

The genes are TRBV7-9 and TRBJ2-1; possible D gene TRBD2, 6 bases. Trimming cost V 2 bases and J 5 bases, with 13 bases left between them. CDR3 length equals 15 residues. CDR1 is SEHNR and CDR2 is FQNEAQ in the germline V gene (reference sequence). The CDR3 DNA sequence: TGTGCCAGCAGCTTAAAAGTTCCGGGGGACAATGAGCAGTTCTTC. As protein: CASSLKVPGDNEQFF.

The chain employs TRBV27 and TRBJ2-2; D unclear. V dropped 0 bases and J dropped 4 bases, with 6 bases sitting between them. In germline, CDR1 is MNHEY, CDR2 SMNVEV (reference sequence). This CDR3 region has 14 residues. The CDR3 reads CASSLSLLTGELFF. CDR3 coding DNA: TGTGCCAGCAGTTTATCTCTACTCACCGGGGAGCTGTTTTTT.

The rearrangement links TRBV9 to TRBJ2-3, with D unresolved. Deletions cut 0 bases from V and 3 bases from J, with 11 bases between. This CDR3 contains 15 residues. Germline-derived CDR1 and CDR2 are SGDLS and YYNGEE. Written as DNA, the CDR3 is TGTGCCAGCAGCGTAGCAGGCAGGCTTACAGATACGCAGTATTTT. Translating gives CASSVAGRLTDTQYF. Full variable domain (missing parts from reference TRBV9 and TRBJ2-3): DSGVTQTPKHLITATGQRVTLRCSPRSGDLSVYWYQQSLDQGLQFLIQYYNGEERAKGNILERFSAQQFPDLHSELNLSSLELGDSALYFCASSVAGRLTDTQYFGPGTRLTVL.

The chain combines TRBV29-1 with TRBJ1-2; D might be TRBD1 (5 bases). Between the trimmed V and J ends, which lost 7 bases and 5 bases, there was a span of 14 bases. Germline CDR1 reads SQVTM; CDR2 reads ANQGSEA. There are 12 residues in the CDR3. The DNA of the CDR3 is TGCAGCGGCGGGGACGGAAGATATGGCTACACCTTC. This sequence encodes CSGGDGRYGYTF.

This chain connects TRBV7-3 to TRBJ2-7, with 11 bases fitting TRBD1. This CDR3 has 14 residues. Germline V lookup: CDR1 SGHTA, CDR2 FQGTGA. V lost 5 bases and J lost 5; bases outside the gene matches: 5. The CDR3 sequence is CASSLGQGADEQYF. The CDR3 nucleotides are TGTGCCAGCAGCCTAGGACAGGGGGCAGACGAGCAGTACTTC.

The chain carries TRBV5-1 and TRBJ1-1; D gene uncertain. There are 15 residues in the CDR3. CDR1 and CDR2 (germline): SGHRS, YFSETQ. Between the trimmed V and J ends, which lost 1 base and 0 bases, there was a span of 10 bases. The CDR3 reads CASSLIDTMNTEAFF. The CDR3 DNA is TGCGCCAGCAGCTTGATTGACACCATGAACACTGAAGCTTTCTTT.

This chain links TRBV4-3 with TRBJ2-1, with 8 nucleotides matching TRBD2. Per germline, CDR1 LGHNA and CDR2 YSLEER. V lost 1 base, J lost 7 bases, and 12 bases stayed unmatched. The CDR3 is made up of 17 amino acids. The CDR3 DNA sequence: TGCGCCAGCAGCCAAGTGGGTATTAGCGGGAAGGTTAATGAGCAGTTCTTC. This encodes CASSQVGISGKVNEQFF.

The V and J genes are TRBV2 and TRBJ2-3, with TRBD1 matching 7 bases. Germline V gives CDR1 SNHLY, CDR2 FYNNEI. V lost 10 bases to trimming and J lost 0 bases; unmatched junction nucleotides: 13. This CDR3 has 16 amino acids. Written as DNA, the CDR3 is TGTGCCAACAGACAGGGTAAAGGGTCCAGCACAGATACGCAGTATTTT. It codes for CANRQGKGSSTDTQYF.

This clone appeared a few times. The sample holds other DNA sequences that translate to the same CDR3. The V call is TRBV19, the J call TRBJ1-5; a possible D gene is TRBD1 (5 bases). This CDR3 has 14 amino acids. Trimming took 3 bases from V and 3 from J, leaving 9 bases between them. Germline CDR1 and CDR2: LNHDA and SQIVND (reference sequence). CDR3 in amino acids: CASSIRGVNQPQHF. For the CDR3, the DNA is TGTGCCAGTAGTATCCGGGGGGTCAATCAGCCCCAGCATTTT.

This chain joins TRBV10-2 and TRBJ2-1; D remains ambiguous. Between the trimmed V and J ends, which lost 4 bases and 5 bases, there was a span of 9 bases. This CDR3 comprises 13 residues. The germline CDR1 and CDR2 sequences are WSHSY and SAAADI. In nucleotides, the CDR3 is TGCGCCAGCAGTGCCTATCTCGACAATGAGCAGTTCTTC. Residues: CASSAYLDNEQFF.

J is TRBJ1-2 and V is TRBV14, with D tentatively TRBD1 (6 bases). The CDR3 loop spans 13 amino acids. Looked up from germline, CDR1 is SGHDN and CDR2 is FVKESK. Trimming stripped 10 bases from V and 4 bases from J, with 16 bases between. Here the CDR3 reads CAISDSHFYGYTF. The CDR3 nucleotides are TGTGCCATATCGGACAGTCACTTCTATGGCTACACCTTC. The full variable domain, in which reference TRBV14 and TRBJ1-2 provide the parts outside the CDR3, is EAGVTQFPSHSVIEKGQTVTLRCDPISGHDNLYWYRRVMGKEIKFLLHFVKESKQDESGMPNNRFLAERTGGTYSTLKVQPAELEDSGVYFCAISDSHFYGYTFGSGTRLTVV.

This clone has just one count. At the DNA level, this CDR3 is encoded by other sequences in the same sample as well. The chain employs TRBV5-1 and TRBJ2-1; 7 nucleotides agree with TRBD2. Trimming removed 1 base from V and 3 bases from J; junction bases left unmatched: 4. The CDR3 is 15 amino acids. In germline, CDR1 is SGHRS, CDR2 YFSETQ. The DNA of the CDR3 is TGCGCCAGCAGCTTGACGGGGGGAGACTACAATGAGCAGTTCTTC. It yields the protein CASSLTGGDYNEQFF. Variable domain in full (rest from reference TRBV5-1 and TRBJ2-1): KAGVTQTPRYLIKTRGQQVTLSCSPISGHRSVSWYQQTPGQGLQFLFEYFSETQRNKGNFPGRFSGRQFSNSRSEMNVSTLELGDSALYLCASSLTGGDYNEQFFGPGTRLTVL.

The chain has TRBV2 and TRBJ1-2; D remains unclear. The V gene lost 4 bases and the J gene lost 6 bases, with 9 bases spanning the gap. From germline, CDR1 is SNHLY and CDR2 FYNNEI. There are 12 residues in the CDR3. CDR3 region: CASSGRGNGYTF. CDR3 coding DNA: TGTGCCAGCAGTGGCCGGGGAAATGGCTACACCTTC.

V usage is TRBV5-1 and J usage is TRBJ2-5; D call uncertain. V dropped 4 bases and J dropped 1 base, with 11 bases sitting between them. The germline V gene encodes CDR1 SGHRS and CDR2 YFSETQ. This CDR3 comprises 14 residues. The CDR3 DNA is TGCGCCAGCAGCCTGTACAGATCCCAAGAGACCCAGTACTTC. This gives the protein CASSLYRSQETQYF.